The present TCR beta chain was sequenced within a study of cytomegalovirus exposure and HLA in healthy donors listed by TCRdb under 2017. The study in broad terms: An earlier analysis of several hundred of the donors reported under 300 Gb of sequence data and 117 million unique TCR beta sequences obtained from about 200 million T cells. Several DR-DQ haplotypes were treated as single units for association and clustering because of strong linkage in the cohort. The number of typed donors differed by locus: roughly 620-630 for A, B, C, DRB1 and DQB1; 500 to 550 for DQA1; around 610 for DPA1; and about 450 for DPB1. On average, around 200,000 unique TCR beta nucleotide sequences were sequenced per donor among 398 genotyped donors of the cohort, with roughly a sixth of those sequences being non-productive. Donor age, sex, ethnicity and CMV serostatus were compiled together with the repertoire data. All discovery cohort repertoires had been generated on a single sequencing platform. Of the 300 to 500 genotyped donors, approximately 80% were placed in the genetic ancestry cluster associated with self-reported Caucasian donors. The study combined high-throughput TCR immunosequencing, statistical association of individual TCRs with disease status, and machine learning to predict cytomegalovirus infection status. In a later genetic analysis, genome-wide SNP genotypes for about 65% of the roughly 700 donors were used, and that subset was treated as a discovery cohort. A later analysis re-examined previously published TCR beta repertoires from more than 650 donors and added high-resolution HLA genotyping to investigate patterns of TCR occurrence. The study used immunosequencing to profile the T cell repertoires of about 670 subjects and linked those repertoires to cytomegalovirus serostatus. In addition to the first cohort of about 650 subjects, a separate validation cohort of some 120 different subjects was used. In the later analysis, no new phenotypic data were used to find candidate immune exposures; instead, reliance was placed on TCR beta sequences and their occurrence across donors. The study aimed to test whether cataloging public T cell receptors could reveal signatures of past pathogen exposure. An earlier analysis of approximately 580 of the donors used high-throughput TCR beta sequencing to judge whether each TCR beta V gene segment behaved as functional or pseudogenic. Around 320 gigabases of sequencing data and some 85 million unique TCR sequences were included in an early release covering about 600 HLA-typed donors. HLA typing covered class I and class II loci at four-digit resolution.

The CDR3 spans 14 residues, from the cysteine through the phenylalanine. Just the 42-base CDR3 DNA is kept, in frame starting at base 1. In the germline V gene, CDR1 corresponds to SGHNT and CDR2 to YENEEA. Cut back by 5 bases and 3 bases, the V and J ends lie 11 bases apart. A word on this clone: Its antigen is currently not known. No base quality values were provided; no much bigger clone lies one nucleotide off.

In total, about 650 healthy bone marrow donors made up the cohort. At the time of sampling, every cohort member was nominally healthy, though immune exposures that went unrecorded were likely present. The donor tested CMV seropositive and was one of the 289 seropositive cohort members. A peripheral blood sample was provided by each donor, and peripheral blood mononuclear cells were used for TCR beta sequencing. Genomic DNA extraction from the blood cell samples was performed with the Qiagen DNeasy Blood Extraction Kit. Libraries were made using the immunoSEQ multiplex PCR assay. For the multiplex PCR, a mixture combining 60 forward primers for TCR Vbeta segments and 13 reverse primers for TCR Jbeta segments was used. Amplification of the CDR3 region of rearranged TCR beta genes was performed with a multiplex PCR assay on genomic DNA. On the Illumina HiSeq System, the amplified TCR beta libraries were sequenced as 87-base-pair reads. In the authors' own workflow: A later analysis tallied 70 million to 100 million unique TCR beta chains across the approximately 670 repertoires, and 10 million to 11 million of those chains were shared by two or more donors. Raw reads were error-corrected and collapsed into unique sequences by a nearest-neighbor algorithm in which closely related sequences were merged to remove PCR and sequencing errors. CDR3 sequences were aligned to IMGT reference sequences to assign V, D and J gene segments. For a sequence to be retained, a match of at least six nucleotides to both a V gene segment and a J gene segment was required. A rearrangement counted as productive if the CDR3 had no stop codons and remained in frame with V and J, and every other rearrangement counted as non-productive. Following IMGT convention, CDR3 was defined as the stretch from the second conserved V-encoded cysteine to the conserved J-encoded phenylalanine. In an earlier analysis of approximately 500 of the donors, sequences lacking an unambiguous match to a single V gene segment were excluded. In an earlier analysis of more than 500 of the donors, a V segment was called functional when productive rearrangements were above 56.7%, and segregating when the standard deviation between donors exceeded 5%. A statistical classification framework was built to diagnose cytomegalovirus status from the catalog of TCR beta chain sequences. In a later analysis, TCR nucleotide sequences were compared against IMGT/GENE-DB human TR gene sequences so that V and J genes could be assigned. Using the TCRdist pipeline, a later analysis assigned CDR3 sequences along with most-parsimonious VDJ recombination scenarios. In a later analysis, each TCR beta chain was defined by its CDR3 amino acid sequence together with its V-gene family, and reads lacking a unique V-gene family were excluded. A later analysis removed several hundred highly shared, low-generation-probability nucleotide sequences to deal with suspected cross-contamination and a sequencing artifact. For each public chain, a later analysis derived a clonal expansion index from normalized ranks of inferred template counts within each repertoire. In a later analysis, generation probabilities were computed using a VDJ recombination model fitted to out-of-frame rearrangements, and the results were checked against IGoR. In a later analysis, hypergeometric tests were used to score TCR-TCR, TCR-HLA and TCR-CMV co-occurrence, with a repertoire-size bias correction applied to TCR pairs. A later analysis estimated false discovery rates by permuting HLA or CMV assignments 20 times. A later analysis grouped co-occurring TCRs with DBSCAN, adding TCRdist sequence similarity when clustering within HLA-allele-positive subsets. Repertoires with fewer than 30,000 or more than 120,000 public chains, plus five repertoires with anomalous nucleotide sharing, were excluded from co-occurrence clustering. As stored in TCRdb, this immuneACCESS dataset retains in-frame rearrangements with V and J assigned. A fraction of the clones does not appear; measured against another copy, unresolved V genes explain less than half of the discrepancy, and the remainder lacks a known reason. V and J calls and clone size are given by that table; D and trimming were obtained from the DNA. This sample has some 200,000 clones in its table, and approximately 70% of those were observed once. Of the sample, approximately 2.5% falls within the top ten clones.

General findings and caveats noted by the study authors: A group of highly shared sequence variants was considered likely to be a technical artifact of the sequencing pipeline. A total of around 150 TCR beta chains were listed by the study as associated with cytomegalovirus. A further reported finding was that TCR beta sequences accurately predicted the HLA-A and HLA-B alleles for most subjects in the first cohort. Because the 87-base-pair reads could not distinguish some IMGT-functional V segments, including TRBV6-2 and TRBV6-3, those segments were excluded. A later analysis found that HLA-associated TCR beta chains were more clonally expanded and had lower generation probabilities than equally common non-associated chains. Most CMV-associated TCR beta chains appeared to be HLA-restricted in a later analysis, and the HLA associations seemed to be driven largely by CMV exposure. Several of the top co-occurrence clusters appeared to be linked to parvovirus B19, influenza, CMV and Epstein-Barr virus, according to a later analysis. In a later genetic analysis, a missense DCLRE1C variant was associated with V-gene and J-gene trimming of TCR beta chains, and the association was replicated in an independent cohort. Specific HLA alleles were associated with 15,000 to 20,000 TCR beta sequences at a false discovery rate of 0.05 in a later analysis. Immune exposure information for the cohort was limited to CMV serostatus. This cohort had only TCR beta chains sequenced, and the lack of alpha or paired-chain data limited which features could be detected. According to a later genetic analysis, donors in an Asian-associated ancestry cluster had fewer N-insertions in productive TCRs than the approximately 670-donor mean. Most TCR sequences were seen in very few donors, while some public TCRs were found in many individuals. In an earlier analysis of a few hundred of the donors, most TCR beta V segments were observed in productive rearrangements about 87% or about 30% of the time, broadly matching IMGT annotations. In a later analysis, the rate of TCR association differed among HLA loci, with DRB1 alleles having the most associated TCRs and HLA-C alleles having the fewest. Assigning TCR associations to individual alleles was difficult when HLA alleles, especially DR and DQ, strongly co-occurred. The earlier analysis of 587 of the donors excluded some 16 rarely observed V segments, including chromosome 9 orphons, because counts were too low. Sequencing depth was assumed to be roughly uniform across donors in the presence/absence analyses, though that assumption may not hold. According to the authors, the approach could potentially be generalized to other disease states and immunological phenotypes. A few of the identified cytomegalovirus-associated TCR beta chains were confirmed in vitro to be specific for cytomegalovirus antigens. Correlated functional status among segregating V segments might reflect linkage disequilibrium, but an unknown experimental factor could not be ruled out. HLA typing was unavailable for some donors at each locus, so association tests used only the typed subset. In both the original and validation cohorts, the classifier was reported to diagnose cytomegalovirus status with high specificity and sensitivity.

The chain is encoded by TRBV11-3 joined to TRBJ2-1, with an unclear D gene assignment. The source of this sequence is a man in his forties or fifties in good health and CMV-seropositive. Sequencing was carried out using PBMCs. The nucleotides are TGTGCCAGCAGCCTAGGGTCGGGCTACAATGAGCAGTTCTTC. It encodes CASSLGSGYNEQFF.